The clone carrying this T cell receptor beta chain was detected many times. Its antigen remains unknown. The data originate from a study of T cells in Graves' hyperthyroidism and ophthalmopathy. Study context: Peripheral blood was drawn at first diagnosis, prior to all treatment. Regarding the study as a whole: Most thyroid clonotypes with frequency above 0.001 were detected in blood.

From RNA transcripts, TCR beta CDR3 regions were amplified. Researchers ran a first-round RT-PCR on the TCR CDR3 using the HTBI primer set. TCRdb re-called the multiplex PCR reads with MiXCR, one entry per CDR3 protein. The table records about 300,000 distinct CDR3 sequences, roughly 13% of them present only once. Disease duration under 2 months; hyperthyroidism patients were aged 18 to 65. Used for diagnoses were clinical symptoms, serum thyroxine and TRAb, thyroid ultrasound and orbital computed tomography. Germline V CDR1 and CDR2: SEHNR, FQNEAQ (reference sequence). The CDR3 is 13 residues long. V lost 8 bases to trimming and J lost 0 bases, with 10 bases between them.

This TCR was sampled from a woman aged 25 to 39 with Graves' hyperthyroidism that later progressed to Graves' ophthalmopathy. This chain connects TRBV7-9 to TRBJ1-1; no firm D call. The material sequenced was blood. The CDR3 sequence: CASGYRVNTEAFF. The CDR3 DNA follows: TGTGCCAGCGGATATAGGGTGAACACTGAAGCTTTCTTT.